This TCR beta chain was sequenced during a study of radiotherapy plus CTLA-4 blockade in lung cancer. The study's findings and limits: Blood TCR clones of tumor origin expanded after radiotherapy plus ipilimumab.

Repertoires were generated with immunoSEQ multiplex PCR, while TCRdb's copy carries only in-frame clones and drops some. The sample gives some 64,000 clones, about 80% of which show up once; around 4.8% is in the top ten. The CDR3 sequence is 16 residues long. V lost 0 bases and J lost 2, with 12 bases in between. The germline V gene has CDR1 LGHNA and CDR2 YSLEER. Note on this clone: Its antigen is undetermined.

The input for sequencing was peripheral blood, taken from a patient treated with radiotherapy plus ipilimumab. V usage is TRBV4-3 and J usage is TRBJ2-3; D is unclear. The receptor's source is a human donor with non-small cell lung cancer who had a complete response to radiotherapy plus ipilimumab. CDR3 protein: CASSQDGPDPTDTQYF. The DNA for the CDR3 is TGCGCCAGCAGCCAAGATGGACCAGACCCCACAGATACGCAGTATTTT.